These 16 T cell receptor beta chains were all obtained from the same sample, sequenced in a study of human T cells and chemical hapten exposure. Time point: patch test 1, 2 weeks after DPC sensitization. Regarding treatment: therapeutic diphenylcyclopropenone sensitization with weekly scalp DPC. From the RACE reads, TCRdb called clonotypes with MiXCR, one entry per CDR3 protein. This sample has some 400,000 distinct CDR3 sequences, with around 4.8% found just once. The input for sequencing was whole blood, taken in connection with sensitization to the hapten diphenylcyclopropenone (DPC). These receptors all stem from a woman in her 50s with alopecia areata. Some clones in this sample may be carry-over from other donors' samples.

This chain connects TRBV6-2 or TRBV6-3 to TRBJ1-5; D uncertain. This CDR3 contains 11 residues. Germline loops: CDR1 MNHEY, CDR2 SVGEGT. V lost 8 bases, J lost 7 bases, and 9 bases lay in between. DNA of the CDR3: TGTGCCAGCGGGAACATCCAGCCCCAGCATTTT. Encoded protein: CASGNIQPQHF.

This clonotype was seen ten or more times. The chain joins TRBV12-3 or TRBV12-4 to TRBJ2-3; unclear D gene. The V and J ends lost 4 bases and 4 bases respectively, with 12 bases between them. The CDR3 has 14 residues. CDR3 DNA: TGTGCCAGCAGTTCGGCTAGAAACCCAGATACGCAGTATTTT. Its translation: CASSSARNPDTQYF.

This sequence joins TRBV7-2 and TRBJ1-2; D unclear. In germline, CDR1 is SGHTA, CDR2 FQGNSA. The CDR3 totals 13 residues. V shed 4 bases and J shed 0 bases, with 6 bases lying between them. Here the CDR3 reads CASSSIANYGYTF. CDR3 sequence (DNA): TGTGCCAGCAGCTCAATCGCTAACTATGGCTACACCTTC.

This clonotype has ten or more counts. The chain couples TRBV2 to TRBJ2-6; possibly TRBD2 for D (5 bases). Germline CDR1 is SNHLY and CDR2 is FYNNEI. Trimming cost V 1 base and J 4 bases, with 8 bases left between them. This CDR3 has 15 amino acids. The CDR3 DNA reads TGTGCCAGCAGTGAAGGAGGGTACGGGGCCAACGTCCTGACTTTC. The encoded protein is CASSEGGYGANVLTF.

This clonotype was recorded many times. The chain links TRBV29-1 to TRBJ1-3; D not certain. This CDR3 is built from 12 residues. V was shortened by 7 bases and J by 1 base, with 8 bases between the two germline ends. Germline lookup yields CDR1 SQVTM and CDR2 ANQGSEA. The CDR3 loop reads CSAAGSGNTIYF. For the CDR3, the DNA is TGCAGCGCTGCGGGTTCTGGAAACACCATATATTTT.

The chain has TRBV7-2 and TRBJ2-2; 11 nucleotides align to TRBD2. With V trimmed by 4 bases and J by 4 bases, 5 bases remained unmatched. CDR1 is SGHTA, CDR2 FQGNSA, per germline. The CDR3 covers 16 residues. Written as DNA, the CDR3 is TGTGCCAGCAGCTCGGCCGGGACTAGCGGCACCGGGGAGCTGTTTTTT. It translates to CASSSAGTSGTGELFF.

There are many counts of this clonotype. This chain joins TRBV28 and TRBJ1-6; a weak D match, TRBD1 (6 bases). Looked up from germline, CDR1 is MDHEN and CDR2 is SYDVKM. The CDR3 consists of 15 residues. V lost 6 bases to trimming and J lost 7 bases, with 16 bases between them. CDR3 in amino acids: CASRPVRGGNSPLHF. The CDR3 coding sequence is TGTGCCAGCAGGCCTGTCAGGGGAGGGAATTCACCCCTCCACTTT.

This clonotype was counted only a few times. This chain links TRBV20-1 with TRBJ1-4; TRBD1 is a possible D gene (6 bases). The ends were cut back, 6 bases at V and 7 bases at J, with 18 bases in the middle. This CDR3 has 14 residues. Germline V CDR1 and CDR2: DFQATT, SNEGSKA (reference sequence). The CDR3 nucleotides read TGCAGTGCCCTGACGGGGGGGCCGAGTGAAAAACTGTTTTTT. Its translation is CSALTGGPSEKLFF.

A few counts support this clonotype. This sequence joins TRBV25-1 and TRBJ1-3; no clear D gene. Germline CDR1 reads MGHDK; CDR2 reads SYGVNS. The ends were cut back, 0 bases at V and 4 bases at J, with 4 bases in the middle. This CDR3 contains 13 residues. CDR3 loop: CASSEYGGNTIYF. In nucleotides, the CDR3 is TGTGCCAGCAGTGAATATGGGGGAAACACCATATATTTT.

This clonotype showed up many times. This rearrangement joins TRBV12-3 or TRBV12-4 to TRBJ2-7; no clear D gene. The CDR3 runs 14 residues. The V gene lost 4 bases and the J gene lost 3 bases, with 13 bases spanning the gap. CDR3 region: CASSYALVDYEQYF. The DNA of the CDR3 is TGTGCCAGCAGTTACGCCTTGGTAGACTACGAGCAGTACTTC.

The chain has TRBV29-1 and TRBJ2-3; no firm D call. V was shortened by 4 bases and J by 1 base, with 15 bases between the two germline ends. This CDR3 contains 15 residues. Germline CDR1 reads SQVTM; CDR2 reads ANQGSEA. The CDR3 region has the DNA TGCAGCGTTGGGCCATTGGGATTCGGCACAGATACGCAGTATTTT. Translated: CSVGPLGFGTDTQYF.

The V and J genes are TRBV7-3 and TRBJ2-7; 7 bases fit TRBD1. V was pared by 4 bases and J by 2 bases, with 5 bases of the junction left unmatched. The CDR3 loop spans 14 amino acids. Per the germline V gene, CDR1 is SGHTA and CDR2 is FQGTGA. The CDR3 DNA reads TGTGCCAGCAGCTCTACACAGGGGACCTACGAGCAGTACTTC. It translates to CASSSTQGTYEQYF.

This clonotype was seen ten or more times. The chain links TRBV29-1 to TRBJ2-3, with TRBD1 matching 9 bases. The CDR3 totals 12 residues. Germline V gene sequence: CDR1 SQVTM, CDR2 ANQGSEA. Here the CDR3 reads CYTGGDTDTQYF. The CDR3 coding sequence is TGCTATACAGGGGGCGACACAGATACGCAGTATTTT.

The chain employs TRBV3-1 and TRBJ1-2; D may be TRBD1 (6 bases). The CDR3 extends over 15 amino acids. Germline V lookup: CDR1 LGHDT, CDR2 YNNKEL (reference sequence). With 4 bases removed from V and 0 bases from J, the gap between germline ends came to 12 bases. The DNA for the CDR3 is TGTGCCAGCAGCCGTCCAGGGACAACTAACTATGGCTACACCTTC. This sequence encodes CASSRPGTTNYGYTF.

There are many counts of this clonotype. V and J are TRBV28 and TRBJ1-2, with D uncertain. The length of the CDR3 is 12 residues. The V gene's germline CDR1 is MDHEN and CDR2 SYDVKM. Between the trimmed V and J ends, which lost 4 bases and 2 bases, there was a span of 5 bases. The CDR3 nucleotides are TGTGCCAGCAGTTGGGAGAACTATGGCTACACCTTC. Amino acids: CASSWENYGYTF.

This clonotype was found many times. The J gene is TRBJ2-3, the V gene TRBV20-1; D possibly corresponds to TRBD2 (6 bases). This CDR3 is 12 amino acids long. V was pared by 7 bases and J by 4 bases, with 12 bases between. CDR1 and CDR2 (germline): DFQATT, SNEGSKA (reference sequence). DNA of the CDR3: TGCAGTGGGGGGACTGATCCAGATACGCAGTATTTT. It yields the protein CSGGTDPDTQYF.